The clone carrying this TCR beta chain was picked up many times. Its specificity is not known. The data were obtained in a study of T cell repertoires in cytomegalovirus infection. As for the study in general: It can be stated that public TCR beta signatures indicated CMV infection as well as a matching HLA type. Broader study findings: In two of eight donors, the top clonotype was HLA-C-restricted CMV-specific. Cumulative frequency (of public TCR beta family members) identified carriers of CMV plus the relevant HLA.

TCRdb re-analysed the reads in MiXCR, keeping a single row per CDR3 protein. Altogether about 180,000 distinct CDR3 sequences are present, under 15% being singletons, with the ten largest covering 27%. CDR1 LNHDA and CDR2 SQIVND come from the germline V gene (reference sequence). CDR3 length: 13 amino acids. V was shortened by 7 bases and J by 4 bases, with 13 bases between the two germline ends. The sequencing sample was made of PBMCs. This TCR was sampled from a human donor in good health (CMV status not recorded). Some clones in this sample may be carry-over from other donors' samples. The chain couples TRBV19 to TRBJ1-2; D is unresolved. Here the CDR3 reads CASTRGFVYGYTF. The CDR3 DNA follows: TGTGCCAGTACCCGAGGATTTGTCTATGGCTACACCTTC.